This entry concerns a single T cell receptor (beta chain). The sample belongs to a study of blood T cell repertoires in COVID-19. Study-level background: Samples came from the United States, Italy and Spain, spanning acute and convalescent COVID-19. T cells, B-cell-depleted T cells, or PBMCs supplied cDNA or gDNA.

Losses at the gene ends were 4 bases for V and 9 bases for J; bases not matched to a gene: 9. This CDR3 comprises 15 residues. Germline CDR1 is MNHNY and CDR2 is SVGAGI (reference sequence). In the original workflow: Using reference gene primer amplification, nucleated cell counts were estimated. Generated by immunoSEQ multiplex PCR, the TCRdb table keeps only in-frame clones and is missing some. Clone size and V and J calls were adopted from that table, with D and trimming inferred from the DNA. Among about 120,000 clones listed, roughly 87% were seen once. The source is an elderly man with acute or convalescent COVID-19. Source material: peripheral blood. J is TRBJ1-6 and V is TRBV6-6, with 7 bases identical to TRBD1. This CDR3 reads CASSFPQGGTSPLHF. CDR3 DNA: TGTGCCAGCAGTTTCCCCCAGGGGGGAACTTCACCCCTCCACTTT.